A selection of T cell receptor beta chains follows, all from one sample in a study of cytomegalovirus exposure and HLA in healthy donors. The protocol was immunoSEQ multiplex PCR, while the TCRdb copy is restricted to in-frame clones and leaves out a portion. The data contain about 130,000 clones, just under 85% of them singletons. Sequenced input: PBMCs. The receptor source for this set is a boy between 2 and 10 years old in good health and CMV-seronegative. The CDR3 runs from the conserved cysteine through the conserved F or W. The D gene is left open where the match is weak.

V	J	D	DNA	CDR3
TRBV7-2	TRBJ1-1	TRBD1	TGTGCCAGCAGCCCGCACAGGGGAATCACTGAAGCTTTCTTT	CASSPHRGITEAFF
TRBV10-3	TRBJ2-2	-	TGTGCCATCAGTGAAAAGGACAGCCACACCGGGGAGCTGTTTTTT	CAISEKDSHTGELFF
TRBV29-1	TRBJ1-4	-	TGCAGCGTACGGGAGATGGATGAAAAACTGTTTTTT	CSVREMDEKLFF
TRBV9	TRBJ1-2	-	TGTGCCAGCACCCGGGGGGGGGCCTTCGATGGCTACACCTTC	CASTRGGAFDGYTF
TRBV5-5	TRBJ2-6	-	TGTGCCAGCAGCTTGGGCAGGCAACTCTCTGGGGCCAACGTCCTGACTTTC	CASSLGRQLSGANVLTF
TRBV5-1	TRBJ2-3	TRBD2	TGCGCCAGCAGCCCTGGGATAGCGGGAGCCCGCACAGATACGCAGTATTTT	CASSPGIAGARTDTQYF
TRBV6-1	TRBJ2-7	-	TGTGCCAGCAGTGAAGTTTTGGCGGACGAGCAGTACTTC	CASSEVLADEQYF
TRBV18	TRBJ1-1	TRBD1	TGTGCCAGCTCACCATCCCAGGGGGCTGGAGGAACTGAAGCTTTCTTT	CASSPSQGAGGTEAFF
TRBV6-5	TRBJ2-1	-	TGTGCCAGCACTCCTTTCGACGGGGACTCAATGCAGTTCTTC	CASTPFDGDSMQFF
TRBV7-9	TRBJ1-4	-	TGTGCCACTCTCGCGGGGGGCCAAGGGCTTAATGAAAAACTGTTTTTT	CATLAGGQGLNEKLFF
TRBV19	TRBJ2-2	TRBD2	TGTGCCAGTAGTACTTTAGCGGGAGGGCTTACCGGGGAGCTGTTTTTT	CASSTLAGGLTGELFF